The sequence of this T cell receptor (beta chain) was determined in a study of monozygotic twins with inflammatory bowel disease. The study's findings and limits: Since immunosuppressive treatments differed, patient repertoires may have gained added variability.

About this clonotype: Its antigen is currently unknown.

UMIs that had a 6-nucleotide sample barcode were put in using template switching. For each CDR3 protein, TCRdb gives one entry from its re-call of the 5' RACE reads, without DNA. The sample is made up of approximately 150,000 distinct CDR3 sequences, and the top ten hold 7.4% of it. This CDR3 contains 18 residues. Sequenced sample: blood. This receptor was identified in a human donor with ulcerative colitis or Crohn's disease, or a healthy co-twin of an affected twin (not recorded which). The chain uses TRBV12-3 or TRBV12-4 and TRBJ2-3; with no DNA, the TCRdb D assignment of TRBD1 cannot be verified. CDR3 amino acids: CASSFRGVTRRRTDTQYF.